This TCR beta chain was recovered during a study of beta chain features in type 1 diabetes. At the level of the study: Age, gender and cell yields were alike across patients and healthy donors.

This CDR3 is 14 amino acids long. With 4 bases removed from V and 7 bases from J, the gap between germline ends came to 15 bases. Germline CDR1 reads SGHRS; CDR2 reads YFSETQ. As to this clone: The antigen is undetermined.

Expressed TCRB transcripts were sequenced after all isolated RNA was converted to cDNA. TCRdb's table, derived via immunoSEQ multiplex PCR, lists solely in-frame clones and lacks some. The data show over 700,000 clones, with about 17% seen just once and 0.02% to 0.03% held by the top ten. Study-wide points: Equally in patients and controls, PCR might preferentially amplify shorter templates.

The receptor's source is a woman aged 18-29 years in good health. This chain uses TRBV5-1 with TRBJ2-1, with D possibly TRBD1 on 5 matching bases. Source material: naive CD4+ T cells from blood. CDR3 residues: CASSILGVGNEQFF. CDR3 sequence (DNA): TGCGCCAGCAGCATTCTAGGGGTGGGGAATGAGCAGTTCTTC.